This T cell receptor beta chain was captured in a study of OX40 agonist ivuxolimab in advanced cancers. Concerning the study at large: The costimulatory receptor OX40 (CD134) was targeted by ivuxolimab, a fully human IgG2 agonistic monoclonal antibody. Intravenous ivuxolimab was administered to patients every 2 weeks at six dose levels: 0.01, 0.1, 0.3, 1.5, 3 and 10 mg/kg. Of the roughly 52 dose-escalation patients, hepatocellular carcinoma was present in roughly 19, melanoma in roughly 15, renal cell carcinoma in 9 and head and neck cancer in 9. In the dose-escalation cohort, around four fifths of patients were male, and the mean age was roughly 60 years with a range of about 23 to 79. Patients were allowed to have had prior anti-PD-1, anti-PD-L1 or anti-CTLA-4 therapy, and less than 45% of the dose-escalation patients had previously received checkpoint inhibitors. Three dose-escalation patients achieved partial responses, one with hepatocellular carcinoma and two with cutaneous melanoma. Peripheral TCRbeta sequencing aimed to test whether ivuxolimab altered TCR sequence diversity and caused clonal T-cell expansion. The paper covers the monotherapy dose-escalation part of the phase I ivuxolimab trial, which included N ≈ 57 patients.

The paper's findings and limits, for the study overall: Clonal expansion of both CD4+ and CD8+ blood T cells was observed from baseline to week 6 at doses 0.1 to 3.0 mg/kg. The antigen specificity of the clonally expanded peripheral T cells was not determined. Partial responders in the 0.1-3.0 mg/kg groups had among the lowest normalized peripheral clonal expansion, especially among CD8+ T cells. Low levels of normalized T-cell clonal expansion were also seen in some patients who did not respond. After ivuxolimab, more expanded clones were found on average in CD8+ T cells than in CD4+ T cells.

Worth noting for this clone: This clone's antigen is unknown. No much larger clonotype is one base removed from it; base qualities were not supplied.

Patients with a history of autoimmune disease or receiving systemic immunosuppression were excluded from the trial. In every dose cohort, peripheral blood was drawn for TCR sequencing at baseline, cycle 4 day 1, and cycle 7 day 1. Samples were obtained from an open-label, multicenter, first-in-human phase I dose-escalation trial of ivuxolimab. Adults with locally advanced or metastatic head and neck squamous cell, hepatocellular, melanoma or renal cell carcinoma were enrolled in the trial. Before TCR sequencing, CD4+ T cells and CD8+ T cells were sorted from peripheral blood as separate populations. Genomic DNA was extracted from sorted cells for sequencing of the TCRbeta CDR3 region. The immunoSEQ Assay was used for sequencing of TCRbeta CDR3 regions. As stored in TCRdb, this immuneACCESS dataset retains in-frame rearrangements with V and J assigned. A fraction of the clones does not appear; measured against another copy, unresolved V genes explain less than half of the discrepancy, and the remainder lacks a known reason. The sample table lists 82,000 or so clones, more than 80% of them with a count of one. 2% to 3% of the sample goes to the ten largest clones.

The cysteine opens and the phenylalanine closes a CDR3 of 13 amino acids. The DNA shown is the 39-base CDR3, in frame from base 1. The germline V gene supplies CDR1 SGHTA and CDR2 FQGTGA. Ends trimmed: V by 5 bases, J by 8 bases; bases unmatched to a gene: 5. The clonotype comes from an adult with an advanced solid tumor such as melanoma, head and neck, liver or kidney cancer. This chain is built from TRBV7-3 and TRBJ2-4, and 8 junction bases match TRBD1. Sequenced material: CD4+ or CD8+ T cells sorted from blood, taken in a trial of the OX40 agonist ivuxolimab. The DNA sequence reads TGTGCCAGCAGCCCAGAGACAGGGGACATTCAGTACTTC. Translation gives CASSPETGDIQYF.